A single sample is the source of the 24 T cell receptor beta chains below, sequenced in a study of T cells in Graves' hyperthyroidism and ophthalmopathy. RNA transcripts were the template for amplifying TCR beta CDR3 regions. TCR CDR3 regions were first amplified by RT-PCR with HTBI primers. TCRdb processed the multiplex PCR reads anew with MiXCR; each CDR3 protein has one entry. The table lists approximately 700,000 distinct CDR3 sequences, over 40% of them singletons, with more than 7% in the top ten. Sequenced sample: peripheral blood or thyroid tissue (not recorded which). The receptors shown here come from an adult man with Graves' disease, either hyperthyroidism or ophthalmopathy (not recorded which).

This clonotype was picked up one time. The chain links TRBV19 to TRBJ1-5; D gene unclear. V gave up 3 bases and J gave up 0 bases, with 9 bases separating them. The CDR3 has 15 amino acids. Germline CDR1 is LNHDA and CDR2 is SQIVND (reference sequence). The CDR3 protein is CASSIGLYSNQPQHF. CDR3 coding DNA: TGTGCCAGTAGTATTGGTCTGTATAGCAATCAGCCCCAGCATTTT.

This clonotype was picked up a small number of times. DNA of the CDR3: TGTGCCAGCAGTGACCTCAGACTAGCGGGAGGTGCCTACGAGCAGTACTTC. It is translated as CASSDLRLAGGAYEQYF. The V and J genes are TRBV2 and TRBJ2-7; 13 nucleotides match TRBD2. The CDR3 has 17 amino acids. From germline, CDR1 is SNHLY and CDR2 FYNNEI. Trimming removed 3 bases from V and 2 bases from J; junction bases left unmatched: 7.

This clonotype has at least ten counts. The chain is built from TRBV7-9 and TRBJ2-7; TRBD1 aligns across 7 bases. The CDR3 extends over 14 amino acids. From germline, CDR1 is SEHNR and CDR2 FQNEAQ (reference sequence). After removal of 5 bases from V and 5 bases from J, the junction contained 9 bases not matched to a gene. In nucleotides, the CDR3 is TGTGCCAGCAGCGAGCGAGGGGGCCCACACGAGCAGTACTTC. It encodes CASSERGGPHEQYF.

As concerns this clonotype: This sequence may be a read error, since a much larger clone differs from it by one base. This sequence joins TRBV7-9 and TRBJ2-7; D call uncertain. V gave up 5 bases and J gave up 6 bases, with 11 bases separating them. The CDR3 has 12 residues. The germline gives CDR1 SEHNR, CDR2 FQNEAQ (reference sequence). CDR3 sequence (DNA): TGTGCCAGCAGCCCACGGATGGGCGAGCAGTACTTC. Encoded protein: CASSPRMGEQYF. The whole variable domain, filled in from reference TRBV7-9 and TRBJ2-7, reads DTGVSQNPRHKITKRGQNVTFRCDPISEHNRLYWYRQTLGQGPEFLTYFQNEAQLEKSRLLSDRFSAERPKGSFSTLEIQRTEQGDSAMYLCASSPRMGEQYFGPGTRLTVT.

There are many counts of this clonotype. The chain uses TRBV10-3 and TRBJ1-1; TRBD1 is a possible D gene (5 bases). The CDR3 totals 15 residues. The V end lost 3 bases, the J end lost 1 base, and 12 bases lay between the germline ends. Germline V gives CDR1 ENHRY, CDR2 SYGVKD. This CDR3 is CAISEVTDRNTEAFF. For the CDR3, the DNA is TGTGCCATCAGTGAAGTCACCGACAGGAACACTGAAGCTTTCTTT.

V and J are TRBV9 and TRBJ2-7; D possibly uses TRBD1 or TRBD2 (5 bases each). This CDR3 is built from 16 residues. Germline lookup yields CDR1 SGDLS and CDR2 YYNGEE. Trimming removed 4 bases from V and 0 bases from J, with 17 bases in between. The CDR3 bases are TGTGCCAGCAGCACTACACTAGGCCAGGGCTCCTACGAGCAGTACTTC. Translation: CASSTTLGQGSYEQYF.

This clonotype was seen at least ten times. The chain uses TRBV12-3 or TRBV12-4 and TRBJ1-2; a weak D match, TRBD1 (5 bases). The V end was cut by 3 bases, the J end by 8 bases, with 13 bases between. The CDR3 sequence is 13 residues long. CDR3 sequence: CASSLLQGGGYTF. The CDR3 DNA is TGTGCCAGCAGTTTGCTCCAGGGTGGAGGCTACACCTTC.

In nucleotides, the CDR3 is TGTGCCAGCAGAAACACAGGGAGACGGTCTGAAGCTTTCTTT. Encoded protein: CASRNTGRRSEAFF. The V and J genes are TRBV14 and TRBJ1-1; TRBD1 is a possible D gene (6 bases). The CDR3 extends over 14 amino acids. From germline, CDR1 is SGHDN and CDR2 FVKESK. The V end lost 6 bases, the J end lost 6 bases, and 17 bases lay between the germline ends.

This clonotype was counted a few times. The chain uses TRBV2 and TRBJ2-3; D gene uncertain. Trimming cost V 3 bases and J 5 bases, with 3 bases left between them. The CDR3 is 11 residues long. Germline CDR1 reads SNHLY; CDR2 reads FYNNEI. The DNA for the CDR3 is TGTGCCAGCAGTGACAGAGATACGCAGTATTTT. Its translation: CASSDRDTQYF.

This clonotype turned up a few times. V and J are TRBV7-9 and TRBJ1-2; possibly TRBD1 for D (5 bases). Germline values: CDR1 SEHNR, CDR2 FQNEAQ (reference sequence). Trimming stripped 5 bases from V and 7 bases from J, with 14 bases between. The CDR3 sequence is 13 residues long. The CDR3 nucleotides read TGTGCCAGCAGCATCAACGACAGATCTGGCTACACCTTC. It is translated as CASSINDRSGYTF.

This clonotype was observed at least ten times. The chain has TRBV2 and TRBJ1-6, with D unresolved. Per the germline V gene, CDR1 is SNHLY and CDR2 is FYNNEI. Trimming cost V 8 bases and J 4 bases, with 9 bases left between them. The CDR3 covers 13 residues. The chain's CDR3 is CASVNSYNSPLHF. The CDR3 coding sequence is TGTGCCAGCGTGAACAGTTATAATTCACCCCTCCACTTT.

As concerns this clonotype: At one end the junction does not follow the germline gene, possibly because of a read error. The V and J genes are TRBV6-1 and TRBJ2-3; D call uncertain. The germline CDR1 and CDR2 sequences are MNHNS and SASEGT. The CDR3 consists of 13 residues. CDR3 protein: CATSDASTDTQYF. DNA of the CDR3: TGTGCCACCAGTGACGCAAGCACAGATACGCAGTATTTT.

On this clonotype itself: This may come from a read error, since a much larger clone is one base off. The chain couples TRBV24-1 to TRBJ1-1, with TRBD1 as a possible D gene (6 bases). The CDR3 spans 12 residues. The V gene's germline CDR1 is KGHDR and CDR2 SFDVKD. The CDR3 sequence is CATSYFQGKAFF. CDR3 DNA: TGTGCCACCAGTTATTTTCAGGGGAAAGCTTTCTTT.

The chain has TRBV2 and TRBJ1-6; 9 bases are shared with TRBD1. With V trimmed by 5 bases and J by 7 bases, 6 bases remained unmatched. In germline, CDR1 is SNHLY, CDR2 FYNNEI. This CDR3 has 15 residues. In DNA form, the CDR3 reads TGTGCCAGCAGTTTCGGGGGACAGGGAAATTCACCCCTCCACTTT. Encoded protein: CASSFGGQGNSPLHF. Full variable domain (outside the CDR3, taken from reference TRBV2 and TRBJ1-6): EPEVTQTPSHQVTQMGQEVILRCVPISNHLYFYWYRQILGQKVEFLVSFYNNEISEKSEIFDDQFSVERPDGSNFTLKIRSTKLEDSAMYFCASSFGGQGNSPLHFGNGTRLTVT.

On this clonotype: This could be a read error, since a much larger clone is one nucleotide away. This chain links TRBV29-1 with TRBJ2-7, with D possibly matching TRBD2 (6 bases). The CDR3 is 13 amino acids. Germline values: CDR1 SQVTM, CDR2 ANQGSEA. Between the trimmed V and J ends, which lost 1 base and 2 bases, there was a span of 9 bases. The CDR3 bases are TGCAGCGTTGAAGGCGGGGCCACCTACGAGCAGTACTTC. This translates into CSVEGGATYEQYF.

Of note for this clonotype: A much larger clone lies a single base off, so this may be a read error. The V and J genes are TRBV24-1 and TRBJ1-1; D not certain. Germline V lookup: CDR1 KGHDR, CDR2 SFDVKD. The CDR3 totals 15 residues. Trimming shortened V by 5 bases and J by 1 base, and 13 bases separated the two germline ends. In DNA, the CDR3 is TGTGCCACCAGTGGTTCCCGGGTCTCGAACACTGAAGCTTTCTTT. Encoded protein: CATSGSRVSNTEAFF.

In its sample, this clonotype was seen a few times. The chain recombines TRBV7-9 with TRBJ2-2, with 8 bases matching TRBD2. In germline, CDR1 is SEHNR, CDR2 FQNEAQ (reference sequence). V gave up 5 bases and J gave up 5 bases; unmatched junction bases: 13. The CDR3 runs to 17 residues. The CDR3 nucleotides read TGTGCCAGCAGCCCCTCCGGGAGGGCCTTCGGGACCGGGGAGCTGTTTTTT. Translated: CASSPSGRAFGTGELFF.

The chain employs TRBV5-1 and TRBJ1-2; the match to TRBD1 covers 8 bases. V trimming: 4 bases; J trimming: 7 bases; junction bases outside the gene matches: 12. Germline V gene lookup returns CDR1 SGHRS and CDR2 YFSETQ. The CDR3 loop spans 15 amino acids. CDR3 nucleotides: TGCGCCAGCAGCCAAAATACAGGGGGATGGTCTGGCTACACCTTC. This encodes CASSQNTGGWSGYTF.

A single count supports this clonotype. CDR3 sequence reads: CASSFNEGPGYGYTF. CDR3 sequence (DNA): TGTGCCAGCAGCTTCAACGAGGGACCGGGCTATGGCTACACCTTC. This chain links TRBV7-3 with TRBJ1-2; TRBD1 is a possible D gene (5 bases). Germline lookup yields CDR1 SGHTA and CDR2 FQGTGA. V was clipped by 3 bases and J by 4 bases, with 15 bases between them. The CDR3 has 15 residues.

The chain recombines TRBV7-9 with TRBJ1-4, with 7 nucleotides matching TRBD1. The CDR3 runs 14 residues. The junction had 8 bases not matched to a gene; V was cut back by 10 bases and J by 3 bases. Germline V gene lookup returns CDR1 SEHNR and CDR2 FQNEAQ (reference sequence). In nucleotides, the CDR3 is TGTGCCACCAGGCCGGGGACAGCTAATGAAAAACTGTTTTTT. It specifies CATRPGTANEKLFF.

This clonotype was found many times. The chain combines TRBV9 with TRBJ2-7; unclear D gene. The CDR3 contains 14 residues. Looked up from germline, CDR1 is SGDLS and CDR2 is YYNGEE. Trimming removed 3 bases at V and 0 bases at J, with 10 bases between. The DNA of the CDR3 is TGTGCCAGCAGCGCAATAGACGGCTCCTACGAGCAGTACTTC. Amino acid sequence: CASSAIDGSYEQYF.

J is TRBJ2-2 and V is TRBV20-1, with a weak D call TRBD1 (6 bases). CDR3 length: 12 residues. The ends were cut back, 0 bases at V and 10 bases at J, with 9 bases in the middle. Per the germline V gene, CDR1 is DFQATT and CDR2 is SNEGSKA (reference sequence). The CDR3 nucleotides are TGCAGTGCTAGAGATACAGGGTCGGAGCTGTTTTTT. Protein product: CSARDTGSELFF.

Many counts were recorded for this clonotype. The gene calls are TRBV10-2 and TRBJ1-1; 7 nucleotides align to TRBD1. The CDR3 totals 13 residues. V was clipped by 5 bases and J by 4 bases; unmatched bases: 4. Per germline, CDR1 WSHSY and CDR2 SAAADI. The CDR3 reads CASSTGEATEAFF. CDR3 sequence (DNA): TGCGCCAGCAGTACAGGGGAGGCCACTGAAGCTTTCTTT.

The genes are TRBV20-1 and TRBJ1-5; D possibly corresponds to TRBD1 (5 bases). The germline V gene has CDR1 DFQATT and CDR2 SNEGSKA (reference sequence). With 0 bases removed from V and 3 bases from J, the gap between germline ends came to 12 bases. This CDR3 has 15 residues. The CDR3 coding sequence is TGCAGTGCTAGAGAGGGGGGTGAGAACAATCAGCCCCAGCATTTT. This gives the protein CSAREGGENNQPQHF.